This entry lists 26 T cell receptor beta chains sequenced from one sample in a study of shared clonotypes between healthy human individuals. The repertoire was sequenced with immunoSEQ multiplex PCR; TCRdb's copy has only in-frame clones and lacks some. The sample yields 1.5 million to 2.5 million clones, approximately 94% seen once. Terminally differentiated effector memory CD45RA+ cells were excluded from the naive CD8 cells, which were CD45RO-negative and positively selected for CCR7. The sample taken for sequencing was naive CD8+ T cells sorted from blood. Every receptor here comes from a young man in good health.

The chain employs TRBV28 and TRBJ1-2; D is perhaps TRBD1 (6 bases). Germline lookup yields CDR1 MDHEN and CDR2 SYDVKM. CDR3 length equals 12 residues. Trimming removed 9 bases from V and 3 bases from J, with 11 bases in between. The CDR3: CASGRGYYGYTF. CDR3 DNA sequence: TGTGCCAGTGGGAGGGGGTACTATGGCTACACCTTC.

A word on this clone: The sample has other DNA sequences that encode this CDR3 too. The CDR3 sequence is CASSIGESGYTF. The DNA for the CDR3 is TGTGCCAGTAGTATAGGAGAGTCTGGCTACACCTTC. The chain employs TRBV19 and TRBJ1-2; no clear D. The CDR3 consists of 12 residues. Germline V gene sequence: CDR1 LNHDA, CDR2 SQIVND (reference sequence). Trimming pared 1 base from V and 7 bases from J, leaving 7 bases between.

This clone was counted a single time. This chain connects TRBV28 to TRBJ2-7; D unresolved. The CDR3 covers 14 residues. Deletions cut 3 bases from V and 2 bases from J, with 11 bases between. Germline-derived CDR1 and CDR2 are MDHEN and SYDVKM. The CDR3 DNA sequence: TGTGCCAGCAGTTTTGTACTCAACCCCTACGAGCAGTACTTC. Its protein is CASSFVLNPYEQYF.

This clone appeared a single time. The rearrangement uses TRBV11-3 and TRBJ2-7; 8 bases are a match to TRBD1. Trimming removed 5 bases from V and 5 bases from J; junction bases left unmatched: 8. Per the germline V gene, CDR1 is SGHNT and CDR2 is YENEEA. This CDR3 has 14 residues. The CDR3, as DNA: TGTGCCAGCAGCCCGACAGGGGAGGCGGACGAGCAGTACTTC. This gives the protein CASSPTGEADEQYF.

This rearrangement joins TRBV4-3 to TRBJ2-1; weak D call: TRBD2 (6 bases). V shed 5 bases and J shed 4 bases, with 15 bases lying between them. CDR1 LGHNA and CDR2 YSLEER come from the germline V gene. The CDR3 totals 15 residues. DNA of the CDR3: TGCGCCAGCAGCGCCGACGGGACTGGATACAATGAGCAGTTCTTC. It translates to CASSADGTGYNEQFF.

V and J are TRBV6-5 and TRBJ1-1; a possible D gene is TRBD1 (5 bases). This CDR3 spans 14 amino acids. Germline assignment: CDR1 MNHEY and CDR2 SVGAGI. V was shortened by 6 bases and J by 5 bases, with 16 bases between the two germline ends. CDR3 sequence: CASSLTATGTEAFF. Written as DNA, the CDR3 is TGTGCCAGCAGCTTGACAGCAACGGGAACTGAAGCTTTCTTT.

V and J are TRBV27 and TRBJ2-7; D not resolved. V lost 1 base and J 0 bases, leaving 7 bases between the germline ends. Germline V CDR1 and CDR2: MNHEY, SMNVEV (reference sequence). The CDR3 has 14 amino acids. The CDR3 DNA follows: TGTGCCAGCAGTTTATGGGCGGACTCCTACGAGCAGTACTTC. Protein: CASSLWADSYEQYF.

This chain uses TRBV15 with TRBJ2-1; 10 nucleotides agree with TRBD1. CDR1 is LNHNV, CDR2 YYDKDF, per germline (reference sequence). Trimming removed 3 bases from V and 2 bases from J; junction bases left unmatched: 1. The CDR3 sequence is 15 residues long. In nucleotides, the CDR3 is TGTGCCACCAGCAGCGGACAGGGGGCCTACAATGAGCAGTTCTTC. Protein sequence: CATSSGQGAYNEQFF.

This sequence joins TRBV29-1 and TRBJ2-7; a possible D gene is TRBD1 (5 bases). The CDR3 runs 12 residues. Trimming cost V 4 bases and J 4 bases, with 11 bases left between them. Per the germline V gene, CDR1 is SQVTM and CDR2 is ANQGSEA. CDR3 residues: CSVVHQGYEQYF. CDR3 coding DNA: TGCAGCGTTGTCCACCAGGGATACGAGCAGTACTTC.

The chain links TRBV11-2 to TRBJ2-7; 9 positions agree with TRBD1. In germline, CDR1 is SGHAT, CDR2 FQNNGV. V lost 5 bases, J lost 5 bases, and 10 bases stayed unmatched. This CDR3 has 15 amino acids. CDR3 sequence: CASSPVDRGVHEQYF. In DNA form, the CDR3 reads TGTGCCAGCAGCCCAGTGGACAGGGGAGTCCACGAGCAGTACTTC. The complete variable domain, with remaining parts taken from reference TRBV11-2 and TRBJ2-7, reads EAGVAQSPRYKIIEKRQSVAFWCNPISGHATLYWYQQILGQGPKLLIQFQNNGVVDDSQLPKDRFSAERLKGVDSTLKIQPAKLEDSAVYLCASSPVDRGVHEQYFGPGTRLTVT.

Regarding this clone: Germline and junction disagree at one end, which may indicate a read error. In the same sample, other DNA sequences code for this CDR3. This chain joins TRBV7-7 and TRBJ2-7; 7 positions agree with TRBD1. Germline values: CDR1 SSHAT, CDR2 FNYEAQ (reference sequence). The CDR3 length is 13 residues. CDR3 loop: CASSLGQYYEQYF. DNA of the CDR3: TGTGCTAGCAGCCTGGGACAGTACTACGAGCAGTACTTC. The whole variable domain, remainder taken from reference TRBV7-7 and TRBJ2-7, is GAGVSQSPRYKVTKRGQDVTLRCDPISSHATLYWYQQALGQGPEFLTYFNYEAQPDKSGLPSDRFSAERPEGSISTLTIQRTEQRDSAMYRCASSLGQYYEQYFGPGTRLTVT.

This chain joins TRBV5-4 and TRBJ2-5; tentative D call: TRBD2 (5 bases). Between the trimmed V and J ends, which lost 0 bases and 3 bases, there was a span of 6 bases. The CDR3 is 13 amino acids. Looked up from germline, CDR1 is SGHNT and CDR2 is YYREEE (reference sequence). CDR3 in DNA: TGTGCCAGCAGCTTGGTGGAGGAAGAGACCCAGTACTTC. Translation: CASSLVEEETQYF.

J is TRBJ1-2 and V is TRBV6-5; D is unresolved. Per germline, CDR1 MNHEY and CDR2 SVGAGI. V gave up 5 bases and J gave up 5 bases, with 12 bases separating them. The CDR3 has 13 residues. In nucleotides, the CDR3 is TGTGCCAGCAGTACCTACAGCGGTTATGGCTACACCTTC. This encodes CASSTYSGYGYTF.

This rearrangement joins TRBV2 to TRBJ2-1; 9 bases map to TRBD1. Germline V lookup: CDR1 SNHLY, CDR2 FYNNEI. J lost 4 bases, V lost 2 bases, and 6 bases had no gene match. The CDR3 is 16 residues long. Here the CDR3 DNA reads TGTGCCAGCAGTGAACTGGACAGGGGCGTTTACAATGAGCAGTTCTTC. Its translation is CASSELDRGVYNEQFF.

The V call is TRBV11-2, the J call TRBJ1-4; 10 nucleotides match TRBD1. Germline loops: CDR1 SGHAT, CDR2 FQNNGV. The CDR3 covers 17 residues. The J segment lost 0 bases and the V segment lost 1 base, leaving 2 bases of the junction unmatched. The CDR3 sequence is CASSLGGTGATNEKLFF. In nucleotides, the CDR3 is TGTGCCAGCAGCTTAGGGGGGACAGGGGCAACTAATGAAAAACTGTTTTTT.

This chain links TRBV5-1 with TRBJ2-3; TRBD2 matches at 7 bases. The trim removed 0 bases at V and 5 bases at J, leaving 6 bases unmatched. Germline CDR1 is SGHRS and CDR2 is YFSETQ. The CDR3 has 15 amino acids. The CDR3 loop reads CASSLVAGAGDTQYF. Here the CDR3 DNA reads TGCGCCAGCAGCTTGGTGGCGGGAGCGGGAGATACGCAGTATTTT.

This sequence joins TRBV11-3 and TRBJ2-7; 8 nucleotides line up with TRBD2. V was pared by 2 bases and J by 4 bases, with 7 bases of the junction left unmatched. Germline loops: CDR1 SGHNT, CDR2 YENEEA. This CDR3 region has 15 residues. The DNA for the CDR3 is TGTGCCAGCAGCTTATCCAGCGGGGGAATTTACGAGCAGTACTTC. Translation: CASSLSSGGIYEQYF.

The J gene is TRBJ1-2, the V gene TRBV5-6, with D tentatively TRBD1 (6 bases). The CDR3 extends over 16 amino acids. Germline V CDR1 and CDR2: SGHDT, YYEEEE. The V end was cut by 0 bases, the J end by 4 bases, with 16 bases between. The CDR3 is CASSLAVVAGVYGYTF. Written as DNA, the CDR3 is TGTGCCAGCAGCTTGGCCGTTGTGGCAGGGGTCTATGGCTACACCTTC.

The count of this clone is one. The chain links TRBV19 to TRBJ2-3; no reliable D call. CDR3 size: 15 residues. The germline V gene has CDR1 LNHDA and CDR2 SQIVND (reference sequence). Trimming shortened V by 6 bases and J by 6 bases, and 19 bases separated the two germline ends. CDR3 amino acids: CASRDDTYLWDTQYF. The CDR3 coding sequence is TGTGCCAGTAGGGACGACACTTACTTGTGGGATACGCAGTATTTT.

This clone appeared once. At the DNA level, this CDR3 is encoded by other sequences in the same sample as well. The gene calls are TRBV9 and TRBJ2-5; a possible D gene is TRBD2 (5 bases). This CDR3 is 13 amino acids long. The germline V and J ends were trimmed by 2 bases and 3 bases, with 8 bases remaining between them. Germline lookup yields CDR1 SGDLS and CDR2 YYNGEE. The CDR3 nucleotides are TGTGCCAGCAGCGTTGCGAGGGAAGAGACCCAGTACTTC. This encodes CASSVAREETQYF.

V gene TRBV28 combines with J gene TRBJ2-1; 13 positions match TRBD2. The CDR3 covers 18 residues. CDR1 is MDHEN, CDR2 SYDVKM, per germline. With 6 bases clipped from V and 1 base from J, the junction kept 9 bases outside the gene matches. The CDR3 coding sequence is TGTGCCAGCAGCACGGGACTAGCGGGGCTACAATCCTACAATGAGCAGTTCTTC. Translated, it gives CASSTGLAGLQSYNEQFF.

The chain joins TRBV5-1 to TRBJ2-2, with 7 bases identical to TRBD1. V trimming: 4 bases; J trimming: 3 bases; junction bases outside the gene matches: 9. In germline, CDR1 is SGHRS, CDR2 YFSETQ. This CDR3 comprises 16 residues. The CDR3: CASSGTAPSDTGELFF. For the CDR3, the DNA is TGCGCCAGCAGCGGGACAGCCCCCTCGGACACCGGGGAGCTGTTTTTT.

The genes are TRBV27 and TRBJ2-7, with a tentative D call TRBD2 (5 bases). CDR3 size: 15 residues. CDR1 MNHEY and CDR2 SMNVEV come from the germline V gene (reference sequence). V was cut by 3 bases and J by 0 bases, with 12 bases left in between. The DNA for the CDR3 is TGTGCCAGCAGTTTCTCCGTAGGGAGCTCCTACGAGCAGTACTTC. This translates into CASSFSVGSSYEQYF.

Remarks on this clone: Other DNA sequences in this specimen translate into the identical CDR3. As DNA, the CDR3 is TGTGCCAGCAGTGCAGACAGGGGCTACGAGCAGTACTTC. Its translation: CASSADRGYEQYF. The V and J genes are TRBV6-1 and TRBJ2-7, with 8 bases matching TRBD1. Germline loops: CDR1 MNHNS, CDR2 SASEGT. CDR3 length equals 13 residues. With 4 bases clipped from V and 3 bases from J, the junction kept 2 bases outside the gene matches.

The V call is TRBV27, the J call TRBJ2-7; 15 bases match TRBD2. The CDR3 has 19 amino acids. Germline V gene sequence: CDR1 MNHEY, CDR2 SMNVEV (reference sequence). With V trimmed by 5 bases and J by 2 bases, 13 bases remained unmatched. The CDR3: CASSGWTSGRAGRTYEQYF. CDR3 coding DNA: TGTGCCAGCAGTGGATGGACTAGCGGGAGGGCCGGGAGGACCTACGAGCAGTACTTC.

About this clone itself: The same CDR3 arises from other DNA sequences in this sample as well. The chain combines TRBV4-1 with TRBJ2-7; TRBD2 matches at 8 bases. Trimming cost V 1 base and J 4 bases; bases outside gene matches: 3. Looked up from germline, CDR1 is MGHRA and CDR2 is YSYEKL. CDR3 size: 14 residues. CDR3 bases: TGCGCCAGCAGCCAAGTGAGCGGGGGTTACGAGCAGTACTTC. Residues: CASSQVSGGYEQYF.